The rows below give T cell receptor beta chains drawn from one sample of a study of blood T cell repertoires in COVID-19. Sequencing was performed with immunoSEQ multiplex PCR; in TCRdb, only in-frame clones are kept and a portion is missing. This sample has a few hundred thousand clones, with roughly 88% found just once. The sequenced material came from peripheral blood. The receptors derive from a woman in her thirties or forties who had recovered from COVID-19. Each CDR3 is given with its conserved first and last residue.

len	v_gene	j_gene	CDR3aa
12	TRBV12-3/TRBV12-4	TRBJ2-7	CASSLDSYEQYF
15	TRBV3-1/TRBV3-2	TRBJ1-3	CASSQDLSTGNTIYF
13	TRBV18	TRBJ1-1	CASSSDRDTEAFF
16	TRBV5-4	TRBJ2-1	CASSLGQGTEYNEQFF
17	TRBV7-9	TRBJ2-2	CASSLVWMDRDTGELFF
15	TRBV7-2	TRBJ1-4	CASSYGRVPRGKLFF
16	TRBV19	TRBJ2-3	CASSSRGGGYTDTQYF
19	TRBV23-1	TRBJ2-4	CASSGGERGDSIAKNIQYF
14	TRBV16	TRBJ2-2	CASSQNRGGGELFF
15	TRBV5-8	TRBJ2-5	CASSYEVGGTETQYF
14	TRBV10-2	TRBJ2-3	CASRGHNQADTQYF
15	TRBV4-3	TRBJ2-3	CASSQPGQGVGTQYF
15	TRBV6-6	TRBJ2-7	CASRDDRGHVYEQYF
13	TRBV7-2	TRBJ1-4	CASSLDRDEKLFF
16	TRBV7-9	TRBJ1-3	CASSPLTGSSGNTIYF
16	TRBV5-3	TRBJ1-1	CARSQKRQVLNTEAFF
15	TRBV4-3	TRBJ1-1	CASSQDWAVNTEAFF
13	TRBV5-6	TRBJ2-7	CASGLAGLYEQYF
15	TRBV28	TRBJ2-2	CASSGTGGHYGELFF
15	TRBV6-2/TRBV6-3	TRBJ2-1	CASSYVVGSYNEQFF
14	TRBV25-1	TRBJ2-4	CASSESRHINIQYF
15	TRBV27	TRBJ1-2	CASSLVGTGDYGYTF
14	TRBV3-1/TRBV3-2	TRBJ1-4	CASSHRVANEKLFF
14	TRBV5-1	TRBJ2-5	CASSFTGQGETQYF
16	TRBV2	TRBJ2-3	CASSRLGFLSTDTQYF
12	TRBV15	TRBJ1-2	CATSRGSGGYTF
14	TRBV29-1	TRBJ2-7	CSVAGGQGAGEQYF
16	TRBV5-1	TRBJ2-2	CASSSSGTRNTGELFF
14	TRBV10-3	TRBJ2-2	CAIRRTGGAGELFF